Following are 11 T cell receptor beta chains from one sample sequenced in a study of response to subunit inactivated influenza vaccine. TCRdb itself ran the RT-PCR reads through MiXCR, one entry per CDR3 protein. The sample consists of around 570,000 distinct CDR3 sequences, less than 10% of them appearing once. The material sequenced was PBMCs from blood, taken roughly 24 months after vaccination. The receptors derive from a man aged 45 to 70 who received an inactivated influenza vaccine.

This clonotype appeared many times. The chain employs TRBV3-1 and TRBJ1-2; D is ambiguous. CDR3 length: 12 residues. Trimming left V 1 base short and J 4 bases short, with 4 bases between. Looked up from germline, CDR1 is LGHDT and CDR2 is YNNKEL (reference sequence). CDR3 sequence reads: CASSQVGYGYTF. In nucleotides, the CDR3 is TGTGCCAGCAGCCAAGTGGGCTATGGCTACACCTTC. The full variable domain, its missing parts supplied by reference TRBV3-1 and TRBJ1-2, is DTAVSQTPKYLVTQMGNDKSIKCEQNLGHDTMYWYKQDSKKFLKIMFSYNNKELIINETVPNRFSPKSPDKAHLNLHINSLELGDSAVYFCASSQVGYGYTFGSGTRLTVV.

The chain recombines TRBV7-2 with TRBJ2-4; the match to TRBD2 covers 7 bases. Germline assignment: CDR1 SGHTA and CDR2 FQGNSA. The CDR3 is made up of 15 amino acids. The V gene end was trimmed by 5 bases and the J gene end by 10 bases; junction bases not matched to a gene: 14. The CDR3 loop reads CASSPMGTTYRIQYF. CDR3 DNA sequence: TGTGCCAGCAGCCCGATGGGGACTACTTATCGGATTCAGTACTTC.

This clonotype was observed a handful of times. V gene TRBV11-2 combines with J gene TRBJ2-2; perhaps TRBD1 as D (5 bases). Germline V gene data show CDR1 as SGHAT and CDR2 as FQNNGV. The CDR3 contains 13 residues. V was clipped by 1 base and J by 8 bases, with 8 bases between them. The CDR3, as DNA: TGTGCCAGCAGCTTAGGACAGAGAGGGGAGCTGTTTTTT. As protein: CASSLGQRGELFF.

This clonotype has ten or more counts. This chain joins TRBV12-3 or TRBV12-4 and TRBJ2-2; D is undetermined. This CDR3 has 11 amino acids. V lost 3 bases to trimming and J lost 7 bases, with 3 bases between them. The CDR3 DNA is TGTGCCAGCAGTTTTTACGGGGAGCTGTTTTTT. Its protein product is CASSFYGELFF.

This clonotype was found a few times. The chain uses TRBV6-5 and TRBJ2-7; maybe TRBD2 (6 bases). The CDR3 has 15 residues. With 4 bases removed from V and 6 bases from J, the gap between germline ends came to 19 bases. Per germline, CDR1 MNHEY and CDR2 SVGAGI. The CDR3 spells CASSSLTSGGGEQYF. CDR3 nucleotides: TGTGCCAGCAGTTCCCTTACGTCCGGGGGTGGCGAGCAGTACTTC.

CDR3 in DNA: TGCGCCAGCAGGGGGACAGGGGTTAACGAAAAACTGTTTTTT. Protein: CASRGTGVNEKLFF. The rearrangement joins TRBV5-1 to TRBJ1-4; 10 bases agree with TRBD1. The germline CDR1 and CDR2 sequences are SGHRS and YFSETQ. The CDR3 covers 14 residues. V trimming: 5 bases; J trimming: 8 bases; junction bases outside the gene matches: 6.

This clonotype came up a few times. The rearrangement joins TRBV12-3 or TRBV12-4 to TRBJ2-1; D perhaps matches TRBD2 (6 bases). Deletions cut 7 bases from V and 5 bases from J, with 15 bases between. CDR3 length equals 14 residues. The CDR3 sequence: CASMNGTFDNEQFF. CDR3 nucleotide sequence: TGTGCCAGCATGAACGGGACTTTTGACAATGAGCAGTTCTTC.

CDR3 coding DNA: TGTGCCACCCTACTAGCGCCCAACACAGATACGCAGTATTTT. Amino acid sequence: CATLLAPNTDTQYF. The rearrangement uses TRBV12-3 or TRBV12-4 and TRBJ2-3; 7 bases match TRBD2. V was pared by 10 bases and J by 2 bases, with 9 bases of the junction left unmatched. The CDR3 is 14 amino acids.

The chain is built from TRBV9 and TRBJ2-3, with D possibly TRBD1 on 6 matching bases. The CDR3 extends over 16 amino acids. Trimming removed 0 bases at V and 3 bases at J, with 14 bases between. CDR1 and CDR2 from the germline V gene are SGDLS and YYNGEE. The CDR3 sequence: CASSVGDSRGTDTQYF. The CDR3 DNA reads TGTGCCAGCAGCGTAGGCGACAGCAGGGGAACAGATACGCAGTATTTT.

This clonotype was recorded many times. V gene TRBV12-5 combines with J gene TRBJ2-1, with unresolved D. The germline CDR1 and CDR2 sequences are LGHNT and FRNRAP. The CDR3 contains 12 residues. V lost 6 bases to trimming and J lost 5 bases, with 8 bases between them. The CDR3 region has the DNA TGTGCTAGTGGGAATCCTAACAATGAGCAGTTCTTC. Translating it yields CASGNPNNEQFF.

There are many counts of this clonotype. This chain connects TRBV15 to TRBJ2-1; no clear D gene. This CDR3 has 14 amino acids. Trimming stripped 5 bases from V and 4 bases from J, with 12 bases between. Germline V gene sequence: CDR1 LNHNV, CDR2 YYDKDF (reference sequence). The DNA of the CDR3 is TGTGCCACCAGCGCCCAAGACGGGTACAATGAGCAGTTCTTC. Translating it yields CATSAQDGYNEQFF.